Following are 10 T cell receptor beta chains from one sample sequenced in a study of T-cell memory formation after mild COVID-19. MiXCR, run by TCRdb on the 5' RACE reads, gives a single entry per CDR3 protein. The sample lists hundreds of thousands of distinct CDR3 sequences; roughly 25% were seen once. The sequencing input was PBMCs or a T cell subset sorted from them (not recorded which). The receptors stem from an adult woman who had mild COVID-19 (a few samples of this study predate the infection). Cell type and time point are not known.

The chain couples TRBV12-3 or TRBV12-4 to TRBJ1-2; D is undetermined. Trimming cost V 3 bases and J 4 bases, with 9 bases left between them. The CDR3 consists of 13 residues. This CDR3 is CASSFRPLYGYTF. The DNA for the CDR3 is TGTGCCAGCAGTTTTAGGCCCCTCTATGGCTACACCTTC.

This chain joins TRBV2 and TRBJ1-1, with unresolved D. Germline lookup yields CDR1 SNHLY and CDR2 FYNNEI. V lost 4 bases to trimming and J lost 7 bases, with 10 bases between them. This CDR3 is 12 amino acids long. The CDR3 DNA sequence: TGTGCCAGCAGTGTTCCCAGGCTTGAAGCTTTCTTT. As protein: CASSVPRLEAFF.

The chain's CDR3 is CSASTGSISYEQYF. The CDR3 DNA is TGCAGCGCCTCGACAGGATCGATCTCCTACGAGCAGTACTTC. The genes are TRBV29-1 and TRBJ2-7; D is perhaps TRBD1 (6 bases). Germline loops: CDR1 SQVTM, CDR2 ANQGSEA. V gave up 7 bases and J gave up 0 bases, with 16 bases separating them. The length of the CDR3 is 14 residues.

The chain is built from TRBV4-1 and TRBJ2-2; D not resolved. Germline values: CDR1 MGHRA, CDR2 YSYEKL. This CDR3 has 12 residues. Between the trimmed V and J ends, which lost 1 base and 7 bases, there was a span of 4 bases. In DNA, the CDR3 is TGCGCCAGCAGCCAAGGGCACGGGGAGCTGTTTTTT. As protein: CASSQGHGELFF.

This chain joins TRBV7-8 and TRBJ2-3; D is unresolved. The CDR3 consists of 14 residues. V was shortened by 8 bases and J by 9 bases, with 21 bases between the two germline ends. Per the germline V gene, CDR1 is SGHVS and CDR2 is FQNEAQ. The CDR3 nucleotides are TGTGCCAGCCAAGGGCTAGGCCGATCAATAACGCAGTATTTT. This gives the protein CASQGLGRSITQYF.

The chain recombines TRBV6-5 with TRBJ1-5; unclear D gene. V dropped 5 bases and J dropped 5 bases, with 13 bases sitting between them. CDR1 is MNHEY, CDR2 SVGAGI, per germline. The CDR3 is 14 amino acids. This chain's CDR3 is CASSGLDGHQPQHF. The CDR3 region has the DNA TGTGCCAGCAGTGGTCTTGACGGTCATCAGCCCCAGCATTTT.

The chain couples TRBV7-9 to TRBJ1-2; D may be TRBD1 (6 bases). The CDR3 totals 16 residues. V was shortened by 4 bases and J by 1 base, with 16 bases between the two germline ends. The V gene's germline CDR1 is SEHNR and CDR2 FQNEAQ (reference sequence). This chain's CDR3 is CASSSGDRTFNYGYTF. The CDR3 nucleotides are TGTGCCAGCAGCTCTGGAGACAGGACCTTTAACTATGGCTACACCTTC.

The chain is built from TRBV6-1 and TRBJ2-3, with D unclear. Between the trimmed V and J ends, which lost 4 bases and 2 bases, there was a span of 10 bases. CDR3 length: 14 amino acids. Germline CDR1 is MNHNS and CDR2 is SASEGT. The CDR3 coding sequence is TGTGCCAGCAGTGGGCTTGGGATCACAGATACGCAGTATTTT. It codes for CASSGLGITDTQYF.

There are a few counts of this clonotype. The chain uses TRBV11-2 and TRBJ2-5; D is possibly TRBD1 or TRBD2 (5 bases each). V was trimmed by 3 bases and J by 5 bases, leaving 10 bases between them. CDR3 length: 13 amino acids. The germline V gene has CDR1 SGHAT and CDR2 FQNNGV. The CDR3 here is CASSFSEGETQYF. CDR3 bases: TGTGCCAGCAGCTTTAGCGAGGGGGAGACCCAGTACTTC.

This chain uses TRBV6-1 with TRBJ2-3, with 11 nucleotides matching TRBD2. The trim removed 8 bases at V and 2 bases at J, leaving 6 bases unmatched. This CDR3 comprises 15 residues. The V gene's germline CDR1 is MNHNS and CDR2 SASEGT. The CDR3 here is CASSLAGGYTDTQYF. The CDR3, as DNA: TGTGCCAGCTCTCTAGCGGGGGGATACACAGATACGCAGTATTTT.